The 23 T cell receptor beta chains given below trace back to one sample, sequenced in a study of cytomegalovirus exposure and HLA in healthy donors. Primers: 60 Vbeta forward and 13 Jbeta reverse. Libraries were prepared by immunoSEQ multiplex PCR; TCRdb keeps only in-frame clonotypes and omits some of them. Counted here are over 100,000 clones, about 70% occurring once; the ten biggest clones make up roughly 12%. Sequencing used PBMCs. The source of these receptors is a middle-aged woman in good health and CMV-seropositive.

As DNA, the CDR3 is TGTGCCTCGGTAAAGAATATGAACACTGAAGCTTTCTTT. It is translated as CASVKNMNTEAFF. The chain uses TRBV13 and TRBJ1-1, with D unclear. V dropped 11 bases and J dropped 0 bases, with 13 bases sitting between them. Germline V gene lookup returns CDR1 PRHDT and CDR2 FYEKMQ (reference sequence). This CDR3 is built from 13 residues.

The chain is built from TRBV30 and TRBJ1-1; D is undetermined. This CDR3 is built from 13 residues. V was clipped by 3 bases and J by 1 base, with 9 bases between them. The V gene's germline CDR1 is GTSNPN and CDR2 SVGIG (reference sequence). The CDR3 coding sequence is TGTGCCTGGAGCTACCACGGGAACACTGAAGCTTTCTTT. It translates to CAWSYHGNTEAFF.

The chain has TRBV5-1 and TRBJ1-6; TRBD1 is a possible D gene (5 bases). V was clipped by 0 bases and J by 7 bases, with 8 bases between them. The CDR3 spans 14 residues. CDR1 is SGHRS, CDR2 YFSETQ, per germline. This CDR3 is CASSLEGWNSPLHF. The CDR3 DNA is TGCGCCAGCAGCTTGGAGGGGTGGAATTCACCCCTCCACTTT.

The chain recombines TRBV28 with TRBJ1-2, with D hard to call. This CDR3 has 14 amino acids. Germline CDR1 reads MDHEN; CDR2 reads SYDVKM. Trimming shortened V by 3 bases and J by 5 bases, and 13 bases separated the two germline ends. The CDR3 bases are TGTGCCAGCAGTTTTGGGGAGGCCCTATATGGCTACACCTTC. Translating gives CASSFGEALYGYTF.

This chain connects TRBV6-1 to TRBJ1-2, with TRBD1 identical over 8 bases. This CDR3 is 14 amino acids long. Trimming cost V 5 bases and J 6 bases; bases outside gene matches: 8. Germline CDR1 and CDR2: MNHNS and SASEGT. CDR3 DNA: TGTGCCAGCAGTCTACAACGGACAGGGAATGGCTACACCTTC. Translation gives CASSLQRTGNGYTF.

V gene TRBV5-4 combines with J gene TRBJ2-3; D unresolved. Germline CDR1 is SGHNT and CDR2 is YYREEE (reference sequence). The CDR3 is 15 residues long. The V end was cut by 0 bases, the J end by 0 bases, with 8 bases between. CDR3 nucleotides: TGTGCCAGCAGCTTGGCGTGGGCTAGCACAGATACGCAGTATTTT. Translation gives CASSLAWASTDTQYF. The full variable domain, rest sourced from reference TRBV5-4 and TRBJ2-3, is ETGVTQSPTHLIKTRGQQVTLRCSSQSGHNTVSWYQQALGQGPQFIFQYYREEENGRGNFPPRFSGLQFPNYSSELNVNALELDDSALYLCASSLAWASTDTQYFGPGTRLTVL.

The chain recombines TRBV7-2 with TRBJ2-7; the match to TRBD1 covers 7 bases. Germline CDR1 is SGHTA and CDR2 is FQGNSA. The CDR3 contains 15 residues. With V trimmed by 1 base and J by 2 bases, 5 bases remained unmatched. The CDR3 spells CASSLGTGLAYEQYF. CDR3 DNA: TGTGCCAGCAGCTTAGGGACAGGTCTTGCCTACGAGCAGTACTTC.

This chain connects TRBV11-2 to TRBJ1-2, with D unresolved. Per the germline V gene, CDR1 is SGHAT and CDR2 is FQNNGV. Trimming shortened V by 1 base and J by 3 bases, and 9 bases separated the two germline ends. The CDR3 length is 14 residues. CDR3 sequence: CASSLAPLDYGYTF. As DNA, the CDR3 is TGTGCCAGCAGCTTAGCGCCGCTAGACTATGGCTACACCTTC.

V is TRBV25-1 and J is TRBJ1-4; TRBD1 matches at 7 bases. The V gene's germline CDR1 is MGHDK and CDR2 SYGVNS. Losses at the gene ends were 1 base for V and 1 base for J; bases not matched to a gene: 3. The CDR3 is 16 amino acids. CDR3 bases: TGTGCCAGCAGTGAATCCCGACAGGGAACTAATGAAAAACTGTTTTTT. Encoded protein: CASSESRQGTNEKLFF.

The CDR3 bases are TGTGCCAGCAGACAACAGGGATCTGGAAACACCATATATTTT. This encodes CASRQQGSGNTIYF. The genes are TRBV6-5 and TRBJ1-3; possibly TRBD1 for D (6 bases). The CDR3 sequence is 14 residues long. Germline CDR1 is MNHEY and CDR2 is SVGAGI. V lost 6 bases and J 1 base, leaving 10 bases between the germline ends.

The V gene is TRBV2, the J gene TRBJ2-1; TRBD2 matches 9 bases. Trimming removed 6 bases from V and 2 bases from J; junction bases left unmatched: 5. Per the germline V gene, CDR1 is SNHLY and CDR2 is FYNNEI. The CDR3 consists of 15 residues. CDR3 bases: TGTGCCAGCAGCCTCAGCGGGGGGCCCTACAATGAGCAGTTCTTC. Translating it yields CASSLSGGPYNEQFF.

J is TRBJ2-3 and V is TRBV9, with D perhaps TRBD2 (6 bases). Germline V lookup: CDR1 SGDLS, CDR2 YYNGEE. Trimming cost V 5 bases and J 2 bases, with 15 bases left between them. This CDR3 is built from 15 residues. The CDR3 reads CASSLIAVNTDTQYF. DNA of the CDR3: TGTGCCAGCAGTCTTATAGCGGTGAACACAGATACGCAGTATTTT. The variable domain in full, with the rest retrieved from reference TRBV9 and TRBJ2-3, is DSGVTQTPKHLITATGQRVTLRCSPRSGDLSVYWYQQSLDQGLQFLIQYYNGEERAKGNILERFSAQQFPDLHSELNLSSLELGDSALYFCASSLIAVNTDTQYFGPGTRLTVL.

The genes are TRBV7-2 and TRBJ1-4; perhaps TRBD1 as D (5 bases). V lost 3 bases and J 4 bases, leaving 15 bases between the germline ends. This CDR3 contains 16 residues. CDR1 and CDR2 (germline): SGHTA, FQGNSA. The CDR3 loop reads CASSLGLGGGNEKLFF. CDR3 bases: TGTGCCAGCAGCTTGGGCCTTGGGGGGGGTAATGAAAAACTGTTTTTT.

The rearrangement uses TRBV19 and TRBJ2-2; D perhaps matches TRBD1 (5 bases). The length of the CDR3 is 14 residues. V gave up 3 bases and J gave up 4 bases, with 9 bases separating them. Germline values: CDR1 LNHDA, CDR2 SQIVND (reference sequence). In DNA form, the CDR3 reads TGTGCCAGTAGTATCCCAGGGCTCACCGGGGAGCTGTTTTTT. It specifies CASSIPGLTGELFF.

The rearrangement joins TRBV28 to TRBJ1-2; tentatively, D is TRBD1 (5 bases). Germline-derived CDR1 and CDR2 are MDHEN and SYDVKM. The ends were cut back, 8 bases at V and 4 bases at J, with 20 bases in the middle. The CDR3 has 15 residues. CDR3 in DNA: TGTGCCAGCGGTAACTCGGACACCCCCCTCTATGGCTACACCTTC. Protein: CASGNSDTPLYGYTF.

The rearrangement links TRBV7-9 to TRBJ2-2; tentatively, D is TRBD2 (5 bases). Trimming took off 4 bases at V and 1 base at J, with 13 bases between the two ends. The CDR3 totals 16 residues. CDR1 SEHNR and CDR2 FQNEAQ come from the germline V gene (reference sequence). The CDR3 DNA is TGTGCCAGCAGCTGGTTGGCGGGCGGGAACACCGGGGAGCTGTTTTTT. Translating it yields CASSWLAGGNTGELFF.

The chain carries TRBV27 and TRBJ2-3; the match to TRBD2 covers 7 bases. This CDR3 region has 14 residues. Germline values: CDR1 MNHEY, CDR2 SMNVEV (reference sequence). Unmatched junction bases numbered 2, after V lost 3 bases and J lost 2 bases. CDR3 coding DNA: TGTGCCAGCAGTTTGGGGGGGTTCACAGATACGCAGTATTTT. Protein sequence: CASSLGGFTDTQYF.

This chain links TRBV5-6 with TRBJ2-1; D possibly corresponds to TRBD1 (6 bases). Trimming cost V 0 bases and J 1 base, with 14 bases left between them. Looked up from germline, CDR1 is SGHDT and CDR2 is YYEEEE. This CDR3 contains 17 residues. In nucleotides, the CDR3 is TGTGCCAGCAGCTTGGTTGCAGGGACAAAGTCCTACAATGAGCAGTTCTTC. This translates into CASSLVAGTKSYNEQFF.

This clone occurred once. The chain has TRBV5-1 and TRBJ1-2, with 7 bases fitting TRBD1. After removal of 4 bases from V and 6 bases from J, the junction contained 9 bases not matched to a gene. This CDR3 contains 14 residues. Germline values: CDR1 SGHRS, CDR2 YFSETQ. The CDR3 loop reads CASSPGGGIDGYTF. CDR3 sequence (DNA): TGCGCCAGCAGCCCTGGAGGGGGCATAGATGGCTACACCTTC.

In this sample, this clone turned up once. V and J are TRBV6-5 and TRBJ1-5; D not resolved. The CDR3 spans 13 residues. Trimming took off 7 bases at V and 7 bases at J, with 14 bases between the two ends. Germline V gene data show CDR1 as MNHEY and CDR2 as SVGAGI. The CDR3 loop is CASTSTVGQPQHF. The CDR3 coding sequence is TGTGCCAGCACTTCCACCGTCGGGCAGCCCCAGCATTTT.

DNA of the CDR3: TGTGCCAGCAGTATAAGGGGCCTCTACGAGCAGTACTTC. This translates into CASSIRGLYEQYF. The chain combines TRBV27 with TRBJ2-7, with D tentatively TRBD1 (5 bases). V gave up 5 bases and J gave up 3 bases, with 11 bases separating them. The CDR3 loop spans 13 amino acids. The germline V gene encodes CDR1 MNHEY and CDR2 SMNVEV (reference sequence).

The J gene is TRBJ2-7, the V gene TRBV5-8; TRBD2 matches at 9 bases. V shed 1 base and J 5 bases; nucleotides not matched to a gene: 13. CDR1 SGHTS and CDR2 YDEGEE come from the germline V gene. There are 17 residues in the CDR3. The DNA of the CDR3 is TGTGCCAGCAGCTTGCCGTGGGTGAGCGGGGGGTCCGACGAGCAGTACTTC. It specifies CASSLPWVSGGSDEQYF. Full variable domain (outside the CDR3, taken from reference TRBV5-8 and TRBJ2-7): EAGVTQSPTHLIKTRGQQATLRCSPISGHTSVYWYQQALGLGLQFLLWYDEGEERNRGNFPPRFSGRQFPNYSSELNVNALELEDSALYLCASSLPWVSGGSDEQYFGPGTRLTVT.

The chain is built from TRBV6-1 and TRBJ2-1; 8 nucleotides agree with TRBD1. The CDR3 extends over 14 amino acids. With V trimmed by 6 bases and J by 9 bases, 10 bases remained unmatched. The germline CDR1 and CDR2 sequences are MNHNS and SASEGT. The CDR3, as DNA: TGTGCCAGCAGCTATCGACAGGGGCGGCCTGAGCAGTTCTTC. Amino acid sequence: CASSYRQGRPEQFF.